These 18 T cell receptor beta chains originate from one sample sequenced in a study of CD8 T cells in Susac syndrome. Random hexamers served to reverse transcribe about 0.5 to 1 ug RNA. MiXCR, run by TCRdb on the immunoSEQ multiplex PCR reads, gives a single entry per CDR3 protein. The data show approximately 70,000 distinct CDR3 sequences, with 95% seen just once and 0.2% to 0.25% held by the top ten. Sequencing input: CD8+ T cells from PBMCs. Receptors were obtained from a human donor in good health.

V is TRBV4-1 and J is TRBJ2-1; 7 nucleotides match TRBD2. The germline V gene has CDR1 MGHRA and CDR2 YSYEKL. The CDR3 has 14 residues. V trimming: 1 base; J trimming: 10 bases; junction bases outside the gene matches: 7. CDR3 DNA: TGCGCCAGCAGCCAAGTTCAAGCGGGGAACGAGCAGTTCTTC. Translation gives CASSQVQAGNEQFF.

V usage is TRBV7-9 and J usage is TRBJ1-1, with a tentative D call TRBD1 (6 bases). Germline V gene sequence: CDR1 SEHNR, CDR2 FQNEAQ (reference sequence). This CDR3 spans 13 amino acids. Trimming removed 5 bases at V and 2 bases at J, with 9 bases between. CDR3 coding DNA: TGTGCCAGCAGCACAGGGACCAACACTGAAGCTTTCTTT. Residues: CASSTGTNTEAFF.

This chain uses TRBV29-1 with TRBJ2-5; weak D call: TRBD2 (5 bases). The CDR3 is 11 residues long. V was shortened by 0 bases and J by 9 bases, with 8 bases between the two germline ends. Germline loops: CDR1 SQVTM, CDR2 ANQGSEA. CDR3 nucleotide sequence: TGCAGCGTTGAAGATCGGAGGTCCCAGTACTTC. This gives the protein CSVEDRRSQYF.

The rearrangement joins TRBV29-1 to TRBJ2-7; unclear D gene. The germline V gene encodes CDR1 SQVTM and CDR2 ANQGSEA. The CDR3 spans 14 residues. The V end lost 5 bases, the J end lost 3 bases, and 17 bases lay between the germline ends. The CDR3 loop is CSVSPTPNLYEQYF. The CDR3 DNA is TGCAGCGTTTCCCCTACTCCTAACCTCTACGAGCAGTACTTC.

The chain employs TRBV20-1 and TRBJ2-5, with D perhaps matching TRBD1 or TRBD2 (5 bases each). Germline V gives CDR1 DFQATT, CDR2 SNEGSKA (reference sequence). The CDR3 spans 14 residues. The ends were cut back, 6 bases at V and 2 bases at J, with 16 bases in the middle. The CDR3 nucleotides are TGCAGTGCCCCCACGGGGCCCGGGCAAGAGACCCAGTACTTC. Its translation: CSAPTGPGQETQYF.

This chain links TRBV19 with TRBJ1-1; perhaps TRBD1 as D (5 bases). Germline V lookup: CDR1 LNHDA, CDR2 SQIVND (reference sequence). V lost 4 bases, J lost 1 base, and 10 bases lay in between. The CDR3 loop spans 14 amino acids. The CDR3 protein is CASSTPGENTEAFF. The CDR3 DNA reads TGTGCCAGTAGTACCCCGGGGGAGAACACTGAAGCTTTCTTT. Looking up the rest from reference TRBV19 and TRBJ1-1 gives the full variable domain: DGGITQSPKYLFRKEGQNVTLSCEQNLNHDAMYWYRQDPGQGLRLIYYSQIVNDFQKGDIAEGYSVSREKKESFPLTVTSAQKNPTAFYLCASSTPGENTEAFFGQGTRLTVV.

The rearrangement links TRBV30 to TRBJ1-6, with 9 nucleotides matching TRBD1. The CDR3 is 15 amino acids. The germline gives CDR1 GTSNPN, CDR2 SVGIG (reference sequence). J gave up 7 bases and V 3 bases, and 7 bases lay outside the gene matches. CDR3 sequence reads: CAWRESGTGNSPLHF. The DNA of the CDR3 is TGTGCCTGGAGAGAATCAGGGACAGGGAATTCACCCCTCCACTTT.

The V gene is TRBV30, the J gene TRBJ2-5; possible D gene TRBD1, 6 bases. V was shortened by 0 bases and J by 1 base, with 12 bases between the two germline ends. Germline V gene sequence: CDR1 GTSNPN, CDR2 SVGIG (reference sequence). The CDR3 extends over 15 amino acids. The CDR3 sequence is CAWSVDRVTQETQYF. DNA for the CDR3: TGTGCCTGGAGTGTGGACAGAGTCACCCAAGAGACCCAGTACTTC.

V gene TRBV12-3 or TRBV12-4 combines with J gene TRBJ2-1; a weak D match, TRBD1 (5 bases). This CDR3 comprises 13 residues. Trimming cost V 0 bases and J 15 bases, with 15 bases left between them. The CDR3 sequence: CASSLAPALGLFF. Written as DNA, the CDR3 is TGTGCCAGCAGTTTAGCCCCGGCCTTGGGGCTGTTCTTC.

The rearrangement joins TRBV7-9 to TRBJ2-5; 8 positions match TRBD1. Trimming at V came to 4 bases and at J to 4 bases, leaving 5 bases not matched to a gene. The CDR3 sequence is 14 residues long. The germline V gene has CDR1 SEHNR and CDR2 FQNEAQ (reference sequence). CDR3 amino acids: CASSSSGGRETQYF. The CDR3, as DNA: TGTGCCAGCAGCTCCTCAGGGGGCCGAGAGACCCAGTACTTC.

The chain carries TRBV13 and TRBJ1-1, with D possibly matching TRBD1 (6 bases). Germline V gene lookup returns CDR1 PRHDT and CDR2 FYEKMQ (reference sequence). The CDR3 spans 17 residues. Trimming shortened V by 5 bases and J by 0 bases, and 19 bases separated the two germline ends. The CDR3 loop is CASSVRGGPDLNTEAFF. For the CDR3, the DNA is TGTGCCAGCAGCGTCAGAGGGGGGCCCGACTTGAACACTGAAGCTTTCTTT.

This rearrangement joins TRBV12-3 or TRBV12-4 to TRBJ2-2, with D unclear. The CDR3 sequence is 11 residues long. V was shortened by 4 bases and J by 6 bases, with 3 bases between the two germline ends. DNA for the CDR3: TGTGCCAGCAGTTCTGCCGGGGAGCTGTTTTTT. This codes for CASSSAGELFF.

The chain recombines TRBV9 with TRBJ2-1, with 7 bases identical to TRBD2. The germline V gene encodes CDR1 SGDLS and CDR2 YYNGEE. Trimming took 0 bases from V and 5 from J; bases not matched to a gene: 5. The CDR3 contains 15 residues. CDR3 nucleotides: TGTGCCAGCAGCGTAGACTGGGGGGGGAACAATGAGCAGTTCTTC. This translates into CASSVDWGGNNEQFF.

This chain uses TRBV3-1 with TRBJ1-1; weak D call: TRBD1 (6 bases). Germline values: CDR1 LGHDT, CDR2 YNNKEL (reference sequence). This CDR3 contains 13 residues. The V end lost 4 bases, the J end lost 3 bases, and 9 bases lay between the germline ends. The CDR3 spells CASSLGQYTEAFF. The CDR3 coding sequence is TGTGCCAGCAGCCTTGGACAGTACACTGAAGCTTTCTTT.

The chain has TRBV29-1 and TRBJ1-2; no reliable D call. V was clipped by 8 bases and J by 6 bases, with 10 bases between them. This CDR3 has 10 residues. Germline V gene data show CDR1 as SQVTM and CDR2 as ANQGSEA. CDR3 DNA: TGCAGCTCCTATGTCGATGGCTACACCTTC. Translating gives CSSYVDGYTF.

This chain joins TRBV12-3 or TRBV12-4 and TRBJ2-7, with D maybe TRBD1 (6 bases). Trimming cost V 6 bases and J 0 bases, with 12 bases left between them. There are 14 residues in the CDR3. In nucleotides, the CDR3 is TGTGCCAGCAGCGGCGGACAGAGCTCCTACGAGCAGTACTTC. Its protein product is CASSGGQSSYEQYF.

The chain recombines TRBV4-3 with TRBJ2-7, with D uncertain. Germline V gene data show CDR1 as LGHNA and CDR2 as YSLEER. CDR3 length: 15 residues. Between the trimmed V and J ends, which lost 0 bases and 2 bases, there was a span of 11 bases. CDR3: CASSQEYSPTYEQYV. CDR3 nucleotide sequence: TGCGCCAGCAGCCAAGAGTACAGCCCTACCTACGAGCAGTACGTC.

The CDR3 DNA sequence: TGCAGTGCCCTTAGCGGGGGCCCCTTATGGCAGTTCTTC. Translated: CSALSGGPLWQFF. The chain couples TRBV20-1 to TRBJ2-1, with 9 positions matching TRBD2. The V gene's germline CDR1 is DFQATT and CDR2 SNEGSKA (reference sequence). The V and J ends lost 6 bases and 12 bases, in that order; junction bases with no gene match: 12. The CDR3 covers 13 residues.